These 22 T cell receptor beta chains originate from one sample sequenced in a study of blood T cell repertoires in COVID-19. Method: immunoSEQ multiplex PCR; TCRdb's copy keeps in-frame clones and lacks some. The sample carries approximately 290,000 clones, approximately 92% recorded once. The sample comprised PBMCs or T cells enriched from blood (not recorded which). The receptors come from a woman aged 25 to 39 who had recovered from COVID-19.

The chain uses TRBV27 and TRBJ2-1, with D maybe TRBD2 (5 bases). V lost 2 bases to trimming and J lost 10 bases, with 15 bases between them. The length of the CDR3 is 14 residues. Germline CDR1 is MNHEY and CDR2 is SMNVEV (reference sequence). The CDR3: CASSLDDYSSEQFF. The CDR3 nucleotides are TGTGCCAGCAGTTTAGATGACTACTCCAGCGAGCAGTTCTTC.

The V call is TRBV19, the J call TRBJ2-6; 9 positions match TRBD2. CDR3 length equals 17 residues. V shed 6 bases and J 0 bases; nucleotides not matched to a gene: 6. Germline V gene lookup returns CDR1 LNHDA and CDR2 SQIVND (reference sequence). The CDR3, as DNA: TGTGCCAGTAGCCAGACTAGCGGAGGCTCTGGGGCCAACGTCCTGACTTTC. This encodes CASSQTSGGSGANVLTF.

The CDR3 region has the DNA TGTGCCAGCAGCTTAGGTCGGTTCTACGAGCAGTACTTC. Its translation is CASSLGRFYEQYF. V gene TRBV11-2 combines with J gene TRBJ2-7, with D unresolved. Germline values: CDR1 SGHAT, CDR2 FQNNGV. Trimming took 1 base from V and 3 from J, leaving 7 bases between them. The CDR3 extends over 13 amino acids. Combining the CDR3 with reference TRBV11-2 and TRBJ2-7 gives the whole variable domain EAGVAQSPRYKIIEKRQSVAFWCNPISGHATLYWYQQILGQGPKLLIQFQNNGVVDDSQLPKDRFSAERLKGVDSTLKIQPAKLEDSAVYLCASSLGRFYEQYFGPGTRLTVT.

The rearrangement links TRBV4-1 to TRBJ1-3, with 10 bases identical to TRBD1. J was trimmed by 8 bases and V by 1 base; bases with no gene match: 5. The CDR3 extends over 15 amino acids. Germline V CDR1 and CDR2: MGHRA, YSYEKL. The CDR3 DNA reads TGCGCCAGCAGCCAAGTTGACAGGGGGCGGGACACCATATATTTT. The encoded protein is CASSQVDRGRDTIYF.

The genes are TRBV28 and TRBJ1-4; the D gene is possibly TRBD1 (5 bases). From germline, CDR1 is MDHEN and CDR2 SYDVKM. The CDR3 runs to 13 residues. The V end lost 7 bases, the J end lost 6 bases, and 12 bases lay between the germline ends. CDR3 DNA: TGTGCCAGCAATGACAGTTGGGATGAAAAACTGTTTTTT. This translates into CASNDSWDEKLFF.

The rearrangement joins TRBV21-1 to TRBJ2-1; the table names TRBD2, a call not compared with the DNA. TRBV21-1 is flagged as a pseudogene. The CDR3 is 16 amino acids. The chain's CDR3 is CASSLVSGNINNEQFF. CDR3 nucleotides: TGTGCCAGCAGCTTAGTATCGGGAAACATTAACAATGAGCAGTTCTTC.

CDR3 bases: TGTGCCAGCAGTAGCACGGGACTAGCCCAAGAGACCCAGTACTTC. Translation gives CASSSTGLAQETQYF. The V gene is TRBV6-5, the J gene TRBJ2-5, with 9 nucleotides matching TRBD2. Germline V gene sequence: CDR1 MNHEY, CDR2 SVGAGI. This CDR3 region has 15 residues. The ends lost 5 bases at V and 1 base at J; junction bases unmatched: 5.

The J gene is TRBJ1-5, the V gene TRBV6-2 or TRBV6-3; 11 bases fit TRBD1. The CDR3 is 18 amino acids. Per the germline V gene, CDR1 is MNHEY and CDR2 is SVGEGT. Unmatched junction bases numbered 7, after V lost 0 bases and J lost 3 bases. The CDR3 DNA sequence: TGTGCCAGCAGTTACTCGACCGGGACAGGGGGAATCAATCAGCCCCAGCATTTT. Protein sequence: CASSYSTGTGGINQPQHF.

This chain connects TRBV10-3 to TRBJ1-3, with a tentative D call TRBD1 (5 bases). Germline values: CDR1 ENHRY, CDR2 SYGVKD. This CDR3 has 13 residues. Trimming took 5 bases from V and 10 from J, leaving 15 bases between them. This CDR3 reads CAISIDSLTTIYF. The CDR3 DNA follows: TGTGCCATCAGTATAGACAGCCTTACAACCATATATTTT.

The chain has TRBV19 and TRBJ2-2; D may be TRBD1 (6 bases). Germline V gives CDR1 LNHDA, CDR2 SQIVND (reference sequence). Between the trimmed V and J ends, which lost 6 bases and 4 bases, there was a span of 9 bases. CDR3 size: 13 residues. The CDR3: CASRTGGTGELFF. The CDR3 DNA is TGTGCCAGTAGGACAGGTGGCACCGGGGAGCTGTTTTTT.

The V call is TRBV18, the J call TRBJ1-1, with a weak D call TRBD1 (5 bases). CDR3 length: 14 amino acids. The germline V gene encodes CDR1 KGHSH and CDR2 LQKENI. Trimming removed 6 bases from V and 6 bases from J, with 17 bases in between. Here the CDR3 DNA reads TGTGCCAGCTCCCCGGGGAGGGGAGGGTCTGAAGCTTTCTTT. Translating gives CASSPGRGGSEAFF. Drawing the rest from reference TRBV18 and TRBJ1-1, the complete variable domain is NAGVMQNPRHLVRRRGQEARLRCSPMKGHSHVYWYRQLPEEGLKFMVYLQKENIIDESGMPKERFSAEFPKEGPSILRIQQVVRGDSAAYFCASSPGRGGSEAFFGQGTRLTVV.

The V call is TRBV27, the J call TRBJ1-2, with D perhaps matching TRBD1 (6 bases). Germline assignment: CDR1 MNHEY and CDR2 SMNVEV (reference sequence). The CDR3 runs to 14 residues. Trimming stripped 3 bases from V and 3 bases from J, with 11 bases between. The CDR3 DNA is TGTGCCAGCAGTTTTCAGGGGAGAGACTATGGCTACACCTTC. Translating gives CASSFQGRDYGYTF.

The chain has TRBV7-9 and TRBJ2-3; weak D call: TRBD2 (5 bases). CDR3 length: 17 amino acids. Germline assignment: CDR1 SEHNR and CDR2 FQNEAQ (reference sequence). Trimming shortened V by 3 bases and J by 1 base, and 17 bases separated the two germline ends. CDR3 in amino acids: CASSFSGGPPGTDTQYF. The CDR3 bases are TGTGCCAGCAGCTTTTCTGGCGGGCCTCCGGGCACAGATACGCAGTATTTT.

This rearrangement joins TRBV19 to TRBJ2-1; no firm D call. This CDR3 contains 16 residues. V was shortened by 4 bases and J by 1 base, with 14 bases between the two germline ends. Germline loops: CDR1 LNHDA, CDR2 SQIVND (reference sequence). For the CDR3, the DNA is TGTGCCAGTAGTACGTCCAGGATACCATCCTACAATGAGCAGTTCTTC. This translates into CASSTSRIPSYNEQFF. Full variable domain (rest looked up from reference TRBV19 and TRBJ2-1): DGGITQSPKYLFRKEGQNVTLSCEQNLNHDAMYWYRQDPGQGLRLIYYSQIVNDFQKGDIAEGYSVSREKKESFPLTVTSAQKNPTAFYLCASSTSRIPSYNEQFFGPGTRLTVL.

The chain recombines TRBV7-2 with TRBJ1-6; 9 bases are shared with TRBD1. The CDR3 sequence is 14 residues long. Unmatched junction bases numbered 6, after V lost 5 bases and J lost 10 bases. Germline-derived CDR1 and CDR2 are SGHTA and FQGNSA. The CDR3 DNA follows: TGTGCCAGCAGCCTACAGGGGGCTGGATCACCCCTCCACTTT. As protein: CASSLQGAGSPLHF.

This chain joins TRBV3-1 (or the pseudogene TRBV3-2) and TRBJ2-2, with D unresolved. The CDR3 sequence is 14 residues long. V was shortened by 1 base and J by 5 bases, with 8 bases between the two germline ends. CDR1 and CDR2 from the germline V gene are LGHDT and YNNKEL (reference sequence). CDR3 protein: CASSQGLVTGELFF. The CDR3 DNA reads as TGTGCCAGCAGCCAAGGGCTAGTAACCGGGGAGCTGTTTTTT.

The chain has TRBV10-1 and TRBJ2-7; tentatively, D is TRBD2 (6 bases). The CDR3 contains 13 residues. V lost 8 bases and J lost 11, with 22 bases in between. Looked up from germline, CDR1 is WNHNN and CDR2 is SYGVQD (reference sequence). CDR3 sequence (DNA): TGCGCCAGCGAAAAACCGGGACCCAGGAGGGAGTACTTC. Amino acids: CASEKPGPRREYF.

CDR3 sequence reads: CASSNGGEDTDTQYF. The CDR3 nucleotides are TGTGCCAGCAGCAATGGGGGGGAGGACACAGATACGCAGTATTTT. The chain has TRBV21-1 and TRBJ2-3; the table gives TRBD2 as D, unverified against the DNA. TRBV21-1 is noted as a pseudogene. The CDR3 is made up of 15 amino acids.

The chain employs TRBV24-1 and TRBJ1-1, with D tentatively TRBD1 (5 bases). The CDR3 loop spans 14 amino acids. The V end was cut by 5 bases, the J end by 0 bases, with 9 bases between. CDR1 and CDR2 from the germline V gene are KGHDR and SFDVKD. CDR3 bases: TGTGCCACCAGTGGTACAGGCCTGAACACTGAAGCTTTCTTT. Its protein is CATSGTGLNTEAFF.

This CDR3 reads CASSLSRRNTEAFF. Written as DNA, the CDR3 is TGTGCCAGCAGCTTGTCCCGGAGGAACACTGAAGCTTTCTTT. This chain joins TRBV5-5 and TRBJ1-1, with D unresolved. V was trimmed by 1 base and J by 1 base, leaving 8 bases between them. Germline V gene sequence: CDR1 SGHKS, CDR2 YYEKEE (reference sequence). This CDR3 is built from 14 residues. Full variable domain (remainder filled in from reference TRBV5-5 and TRBJ1-1): DAGVTQSPTHLIKTRGQQVTLRCSPISGHKSVSWYQQVLGQGPQFIFQYYEKEERGRGNFPDRFSARQFPNYSSELNVNALLLGDSALYLCASSLSRRNTEAFFGQGTRLTVV.

The CDR3 reads CASSQPLAGTDNEQFF. The CDR3 DNA reads as TGCGCCAGCAGCCAACCACTAGCTGGAACCGACAATGAGCAGTTCTTC. The chain employs TRBV4-3 and TRBJ2-1, with D tentatively TRBD2 (6 bases). The CDR3 contains 16 residues. The germline V gene has CDR1 LGHNA and CDR2 YSLEER. The V and J ends lost 2 bases and 5 bases respectively, with 16 bases between them.

This clone was seen only once. For the CDR3, the DNA is TGTGCCAGCAGCTTGGACTCTCAGGGGATCCTTGGCTACACCTTC. Translation gives CASSLDSQGILGYTF. The chain carries TRBV5-6 and TRBJ1-2; D possibly corresponds to TRBD1 (6 bases). Germline CDR1 is SGHDT and CDR2 is YYEEEE. Trimming removed 0 bases at V and 7 bases at J, with 16 bases between. The CDR3 extends over 15 amino acids.